This T cell receptor (beta chain) is from a study of metastatic and nonmetastatic thyroid tumors. The overall study: Peripheral blood and tumor or nodule samples from malignant and benign thyroid patients were compared. Study results and caveats: Versus benign nodules, malignant thyroid tumors reportedly had significantly higher TCR beta diversity, in blood and tumor.

No patient had received any treatment before thyroid surgery. Study processing details: What underpinned the distant-metastasis classifier for papillary thyroid cancer was the set of CDR3 differences across clinicopathological groups. TCRdb re-processed the PCR reads through MiXCR. The V and J calls come from TCRdb's annotation, not from the publication. The sample has 10,000 to 12,000 clones, 25% to 30% seen once. The J segment lost 5 bases and the V segment lost 6 bases, leaving 4 bases of the junction unmatched. Germline lookup yields CDR1 LGHDT and CDR2 YNNKEL (reference sequence). This CDR3 has 14 amino acids. This clone was counted between two and nine times. Its target is unknown. This sequence may be a read error, since a much larger clone differs from it by one base. The sample has other DNA sequences that encode this CDR3 too.

Sample: tumor tissue. V is TRBV3-1 and J is TRBJ2-4, with TRBD1 identical over 10 bases. The sequence was obtained from a male donor with papillary thyroid cancer or a benign thyroid nodule (not recorded which). Some clones in this sample may be carry-over from other donors' samples. CDR3 region: CASSRQGAENIQYF. CDR3 DNA: TGTGCCAGCAGTCGACAGGGGGCTGAAAACATTCAGTACTTC. Supplemented by reference TRBV3-1 and TRBJ2-4, the full variable domain reads DTAVSQTPKYLVTQMGNDKSIKCEQNLGHDTMYWYKQDSKKFLKIMFSYNNKELIINETVPNRFSPKSPDKAHLNLHINSLELGDSAVYFCASSRQGAENIQYFGAGTRLSVL.